The rows below give T cell receptor beta chains drawn from one sample of a study of shared clonotypes between healthy human individuals. Sequenced by immunoSEQ multiplex PCR; TCRdb stores in-frame clones only, minus some. The sample includes about 2.1 million clones, around 93% of them seen just once. The sample was naive CD8+ T cells from PBMCs. These receptors came from a man aged 18-30 years in good health. Some clones in this sample may be carry-over from other donors' samples. Each CDR3 is given with its conserved first and last residue. The order of the fields is J gene, clone size, D gene, V gene, CDR3 protein, CDR3 DNA. The D gene is left open where the match is weak. Clone size is not always given. Where it is, it says once, few, many or a class for expanded clones.

TRBJ2-5,-,TRBD1,TRBV18,CASSPPVQGARKTQYF,TGTGCCAGCTCACCACCGGTCCAGGGGGCGAGGAAGACCCAGTACTTC
TRBJ2-7,-,TRBD2,TRBV5-6,CASSYTSENYEQYF,TGTGCCAGCAGCTATACTAGCGAGAACTACGAGCAGTACTTC
TRBJ2-2,few,TRBD2,TRBV20-1,CSARSGRELFF,TGCAGTGCTAGGAGCGGGAGGGAGCTGTTTTTT
TRBJ2-7,-,TRBD2,TRBV9,CASSVGPSGRGVYEQYF,TGTGCCAGCAGCGTAGGACCTAGCGGGAGAGGGGTCTACGAGCAGTACTTC
TRBJ1-1,once,-,TRBV28,CASILEGVGTEAFF,TGTGCCAGCATCTTGGAAGGGGTAGGAACTGAAGCTTTCTTT
TRBJ2-7,-,-,TRBV6-5,CASSFSGPSYEQYF,TGTGCCAGCAGTTTTTCCGGTCCATCCTACGAGCAGTACTTC
TRBJ2-1,-,-,TRBV19,CASSIQGPKLVYEQFF,TGTGCCAGTAGTATACAGGGGCCTAAATTGGTGTATGAGCAGTTCTTC
TRBJ1-2,once,TRBD1,TRBV29-1,CSVGQGAPGYTF,TGCAGCGTCGGACAGGGGGCGCCTGGCTACACCTTC
TRBJ1-2,-,-,TRBV7-3,CASSYRGGYGYTF,TGTGCCAGCAGCTACCGGGGCGGGTATGGCTACACCTTC
TRBJ2-5,-,-,TRBV9,CASSPDQETQYF,TGTGCCAGCAGCCCCGACCAAGAGACCCAGTACTTC
TRBJ1-5,-,-,TRBV28,CASSLRTRNQPQHF,TGTGCCAGCAGTTTACGGACACGGAATCAGCCCCAGCATTTT
TRBJ2-5,-,TRBD1,TRBV7-2,CASSGHLVGGRETQYF,TGTGCCAGCAGCGGGCATTTGGTAGGGGGCAGGGAGACCCAGTACTTC
TRBJ2-3,-,-,TRBV21-1,CASSSQPEGEEDTQYF,TGTGCCAGCAGCTCCCAACCGGAAGGGGAGGAGGATACGCAGTATTTT
TRBJ2-1,-,-,TRBV9,CASSDRGSYNEQFF,TGTGCCAGCAGCGACCGGGGGTCCTACAATGAGCAGTTCTTC
TRBJ1-5,-,-,TRBV27,CASSFGEAQPQHF,TGTGCCAGCAGTTTCGGGGAGGCGCAGCCCCAGCATTTT
TRBJ2-1,-,TRBD2,TRBV9,CASSVGAAGGPGNRQFF,TGTGCCAGCAGCGTAGGAGCAGCGGGAGGGCCTGGTAACAGGCAGTTCTTC
TRBJ1-3,once,-,TRBV28,CASSPWRAKGNTIYF,TGTGCCAGCAGCCCATGGCGGGCAAAGGGAAACACCATATATTTT
TRBJ2-3,-,-,TRBV14,CASSQGETTYTDTQYF,TGTGCCAGCAGCCAAGGGGAAACTACTTACACAGATACGCAGTATTTT
TRBJ2-7,-,-,TRBV7-8,CASSLSGYGSSSYEQYF,TGTGCCAGCAGCCTCAGTGGGTACGGGAGCTCCTCCTACGAGCAGTACTTC
TRBJ1-5,-,-,TRBV27,CASSLSSSYQPQHF,TGTGCCAGCAGTTTATCGTCCAGTTATCAGCCCCAGCATTTT
TRBJ2-1,-,TRBD1,TRBV4-3,CASSQGTGPYNEQFF,TGCGCCAGCAGCCAGGGGACAGGACCCTACAATGAGCAGTTCTTC
TRBJ1-4,-,-,TRBV7-9,CASSPSVGGEKLFF,TGTGCCAGCAGCCCCTCGGTCGGGGGTGAAAAACTGTTTTTT
TRBJ2-3,-,TRBD2,TRBV7-7,CASSKGLAGAGDTQYF,TGTGCCAGCAGCAAAGGACTAGCGGGAGCCGGAGATACGCAGTATTTT
TRBJ1-1,once,-,TRBV6-1,CASSERKRLTEAFF,TGTGCCAGCAGTGAAAGGAAACGGCTCACTGAAGCTTTCTTT
TRBJ1-4,-,-,TRBV2,CASTEGRINEKLFF,TGTGCCAGCACCGAGGGCCGGATTAATGAAAAACTGTTTTTT
TRBJ2-1,once,-,TRBV19,CASSIVSGNEQFF,TGTGCCAGTAGTATTGTAAGCGGGAATGAGCAGTTCTTC
TRBJ2-7,-,-,TRBV14,CASSRRGGFYEQYF,TGTGCCAGCAGCCGTCGAGGCGGGTTCTACGAGCAGTACTTC
TRBJ1-5,-,TRBD1,TRBV7-8,CASSELGQGIQPQHF,TGTGCCAGCAGCGAATTGGGACAGGGAATTCAGCCCCAGCATTTT
TRBJ1-1,-,TRBD1,TRBV28,CASSRSGGGTEAFF,TGTGCCAGCAGCCGCTCAGGGGGGGGCACTGAAGCTTTCTTT
TRBJ2-1,-,TRBD2,TRBV6-4,CASSSLAGGENEQFF,TGTGCCAGCAGCTCCCTAGCGGGGGGGGAGAATGAGCAGTTCTTC
TRBJ2-7,-,-,TRBV29-1,CSVQGGESYEQYF,TGCAGCGTTCAGGGCGGAGAATCCTACGAGCAGTACTTC
TRBJ2-1,-,-,TRBV27,CASTWVNSSYNEQFF,TGTGCCAGCACCTGGGTCAATAGCTCCTACAATGAGCAGTTCTTC
TRBJ1-1,-,TRBD1,TRBV4-3,CASSQTGSRNTEAFF,TGCGCCAGCAGCCAGACAGGGAGCAGAAACACTGAAGCTTTCTTT
TRBJ1-1,-,-,TRBV9,CASSHNRRLNPSEAFF,TGTGCCAGCAGTCATAATCGTCGACTCAACCCGTCCGAAGCTTTCTTT
TRBJ2-3,-,-,TRBV2,CASSSRVDTQYF,TGTGCCAGCAGTTCTAGGGTAGATACGCAGTATTTT
TRBJ1-2,-,TRBD1,TRBV7-6,CASSLLTGPLGISYGYTF,TGTGCCAGCAGCCTGTTGACAGGGCCGCTGGGAATCTCCTATGGCTACACCTTC